The 9 T cell receptor beta chains in this list originate from one sample, sequenced in a study of breast tumors, draining lymph nodes, adjacent tissues. Samples came from axillary lymph nodes draining the breast cancer. TCRdb processed the multiplex PCR reads anew with MiXCR; each CDR3 protein has one entry. The sample comprises about 140,000 distinct CDR3 sequences, approximately 29% of which are singletons, and 2.3% rests with the top ten. The sample taken for sequencing was axillary lymph node tissue. These TCRs come from a female donor with breast cancer. Some clones in this sample may be carry-over from other donors' samples.

This clonotype has at least ten counts. J is TRBJ2-1 and V is TRBV20-1; 8 bases agree with TRBD2. Trimming at V came to 6 bases and at J to 5 bases, leaving 9 bases not matched to a gene. The CDR3 consists of 14 residues. Germline lookup yields CDR1 DFQATT and CDR2 SNEGSKA (reference sequence). Here the CDR3 DNA reads TGCAGTGCAACGACTAGCGACCCCAACAATGAGCAGTTCTTC. This gives the protein CSATTSDPNNEQFF.

The chain links TRBV20-1 to TRBJ1-1; the match to TRBD1 covers 7 bases. This CDR3 spans 15 amino acids. The germline CDR1 and CDR2 sequences are DFQATT and SNEGSKA (reference sequence). V lost 8 bases to trimming and J lost 4 bases; unmatched junction nucleotides: 16. CDR3 protein: CSMSLGSGGATEAFF. The CDR3 DNA sequence: TGCAGTATGTCTCTCGGGTCAGGGGGGGCCACTGAAGCTTTCTTT.

At least ten counts were recorded for this clonotype. The rearrangement links TRBV9 to TRBJ1-6, with no clear D. The CDR3 consists of 11 residues. Trimming removed 7 bases at V and 7 bases at J, with 6 bases between. Germline V lookup: CDR1 SGDLS, CDR2 YYNGEE. CDR3 sequence reads: CASGTNSPLHF. In DNA, the CDR3 is TGTGCCAGCGGAACCAATTCACCCCTCCACTTT.

At least ten counts were recorded for this clonotype. The V call is TRBV18, the J call TRBJ2-5; no reliable D call. CDR1 and CDR2 from the germline V gene are KGHSH and LQKENI. This CDR3 has 14 residues. Trimming pared 1 base from V and 2 bases from J, leaving 8 bases between. This CDR3 is CASSPQDGQETQYF. The CDR3 nucleotides are TGTGCCAGCTCACCACAGGACGGACAAGAGACCCAGTACTTC.

At least ten counts were recorded for this clonotype. The V call is TRBV6-4, the J call TRBJ1-1; tentative D call: TRBD1 (5 bases). CDR1 and CDR2 (germline): MRHNA, SNTAGT. Trimming left V 2 bases short and J 2 bases short, with 9 bases between. This CDR3 has 14 residues. In nucleotides, the CDR3 is TGTGCCAGCAGTGACCGAGACAGTAACACTGAAGCTTTCTTT. This codes for CASSDRDSNTEAFF.

The chain couples TRBV7-9 to TRBJ2-5, with D maybe TRBD2 (5 bases). CDR3 length: 13 residues. Germline CDR1 reads SEHNR; CDR2 reads FQNEAQ (reference sequence). V gave up 5 bases and J gave up 4 bases, with 11 bases separating them. The CDR3 protein is CASSRWRAETQYF. CDR3 nucleotide sequence: TGTGCCAGCAGCCGATGGCGGGCAGAGACCCAGTACTTC. Complete variable domain (other parts from reference TRBV7-9 and TRBJ2-5): DTGVSQNPRHKITKRGQNVTFRCDPISEHNRLYWYRQTLGQGPEFLTYFQNEAQLEKSRLLSDRFSAERPKGSFSTLEIQRTEQGDSAMYLCASSRWRAETQYFGPGTRLLVL.

At least ten counts were recorded for this clonotype. The chain joins TRBV2 to TRBJ2-2; 7 nucleotides match TRBD1. The germline CDR1 and CDR2 sequences are SNHLY and FYNNEI. The V gene end was trimmed by 9 bases and the J gene end by 0 bases; junction bases not matched to a gene: 7. The CDR3 is 15 residues long. As DNA, the CDR3 is TGTGCCAGATCTAGGGGGCATGCGAACACCGGGGAGCTGTTTTTT. It encodes CARSRGHANTGELFF.

This clonotype was seen ten or more times. This chain uses TRBV11-2 with TRBJ2-3; TRBD2 matches 9 bases. CDR1 is SGHAT, CDR2 FQNNGV, per germline. CDR3 size: 18 residues. V was pared by 0 bases and J by 2 bases, with 9 bases of the junction left unmatched. CDR3 DNA: TGTGCCAGCAGCTTAGATTTGAGACTAGCGGAAGCCACAGATACGCAGTATTTT. Encoded protein: CASSLDLRLAEATDTQYF.

This clonotype was detected a few times. The rearrangement links TRBV6-6 to TRBJ1-1, with D unclear. The V and J ends lost 2 bases and 1 base respectively, with 8 bases between them. The germline gives CDR1 MNHNY, CDR2 SVGAGI (reference sequence). The CDR3 consists of 14 residues. CDR3 in amino acids: CASSYATKNTEAFF. The CDR3, as DNA: TGTGCCAGCAGTTACGCGACAAAGAACACTGAAGCTTTCTTT.